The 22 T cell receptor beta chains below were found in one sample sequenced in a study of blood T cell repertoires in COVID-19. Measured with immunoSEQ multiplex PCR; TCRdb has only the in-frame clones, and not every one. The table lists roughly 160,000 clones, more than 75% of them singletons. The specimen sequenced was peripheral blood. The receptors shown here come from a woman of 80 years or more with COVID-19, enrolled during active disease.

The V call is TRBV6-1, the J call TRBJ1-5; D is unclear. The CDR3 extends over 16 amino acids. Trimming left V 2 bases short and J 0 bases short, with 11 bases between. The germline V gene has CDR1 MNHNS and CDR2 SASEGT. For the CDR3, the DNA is TGTGCCAGCAGTGAACAGGTCATCTATAGCAATCAGCCCCAGCATTTT. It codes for CASSEQVIYSNQPQHF.

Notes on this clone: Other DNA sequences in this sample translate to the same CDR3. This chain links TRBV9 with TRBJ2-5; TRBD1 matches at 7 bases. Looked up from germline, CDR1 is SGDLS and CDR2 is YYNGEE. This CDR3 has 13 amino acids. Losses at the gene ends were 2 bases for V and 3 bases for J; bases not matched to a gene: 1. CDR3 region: CASSVGQKETQYF. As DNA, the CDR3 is TGTGCCAGCAGCGTGGGACAGAAAGAGACCCAGTACTTC.

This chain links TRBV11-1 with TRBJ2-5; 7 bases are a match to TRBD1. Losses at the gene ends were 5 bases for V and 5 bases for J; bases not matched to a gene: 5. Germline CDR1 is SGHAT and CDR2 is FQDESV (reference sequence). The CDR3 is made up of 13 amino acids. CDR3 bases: TGTGCCAGCAGCCTGCACAGGGGCGAGACCCAGTACTTC. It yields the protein CASSLHRGETQYF.

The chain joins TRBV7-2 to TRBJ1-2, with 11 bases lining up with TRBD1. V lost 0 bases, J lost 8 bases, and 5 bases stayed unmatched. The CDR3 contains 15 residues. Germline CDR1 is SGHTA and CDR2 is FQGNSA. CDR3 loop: CASSLAADRGPGYTF. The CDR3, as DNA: TGTGCCAGCAGCTTAGCGGCGGACAGGGGGCCCGGCTACACCTTC.

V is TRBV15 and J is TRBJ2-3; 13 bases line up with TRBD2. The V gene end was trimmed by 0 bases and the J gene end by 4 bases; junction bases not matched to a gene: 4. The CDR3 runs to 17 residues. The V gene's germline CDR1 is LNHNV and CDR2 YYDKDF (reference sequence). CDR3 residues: CATSRDGLAGESDTQYF. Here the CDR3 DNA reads TGTGCCACCAGCAGAGACGGACTAGCGGGAGAGTCAGATACGCAGTATTTT.

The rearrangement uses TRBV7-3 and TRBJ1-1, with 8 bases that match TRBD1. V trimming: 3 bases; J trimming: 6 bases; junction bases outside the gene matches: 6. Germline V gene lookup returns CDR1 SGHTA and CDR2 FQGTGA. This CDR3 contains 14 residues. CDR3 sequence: CASSLTGVRAEAFF. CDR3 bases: TGTGCCAGCAGCTTGACAGGGGTGAGGGCTGAAGCTTTCTTT.

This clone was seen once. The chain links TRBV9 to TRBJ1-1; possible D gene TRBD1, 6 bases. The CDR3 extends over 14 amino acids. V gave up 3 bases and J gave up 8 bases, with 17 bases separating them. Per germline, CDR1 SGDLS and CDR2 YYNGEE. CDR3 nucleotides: TGTGCCAGCAGCGCCGCTTGGGCAGGGGTCGAAGCTTTCTTT. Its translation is CASSAAWAGVEAFF. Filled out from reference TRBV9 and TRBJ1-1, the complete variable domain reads DSGVTQTPKHLITATGQRVTLRCSPRSGDLSVYWYQQSLDQGLQFLIQYYNGEERAKGNILERFSAQQFPDLHSELNLSSLELGDSALYFCASSAAWAGVEAFFGQGTRLTVV.

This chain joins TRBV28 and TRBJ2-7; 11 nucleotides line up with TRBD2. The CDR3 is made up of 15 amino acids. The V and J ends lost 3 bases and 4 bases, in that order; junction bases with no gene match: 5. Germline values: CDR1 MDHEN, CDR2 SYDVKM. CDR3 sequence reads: CASSLTSGASYEQYF. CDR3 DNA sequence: TGTGCCAGCAGTTTGACTAGCGGGGCGTCATACGAGCAGTACTTC.

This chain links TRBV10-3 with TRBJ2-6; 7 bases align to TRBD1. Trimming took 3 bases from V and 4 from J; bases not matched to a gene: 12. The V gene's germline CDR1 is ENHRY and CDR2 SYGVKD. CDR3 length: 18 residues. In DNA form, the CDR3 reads TGTGCCATCAGTGAAGTGTGGGACAGTACCTCCGGGGCCAACGTCCTGACTTTC. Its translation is CAISEVWDSTSGANVLTF.

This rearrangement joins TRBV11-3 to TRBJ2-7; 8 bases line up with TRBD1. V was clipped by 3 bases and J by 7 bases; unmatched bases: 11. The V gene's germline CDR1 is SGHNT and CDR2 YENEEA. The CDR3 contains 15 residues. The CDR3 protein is CASSFGQGGSGEQYF. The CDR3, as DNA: TGTGCCAGCAGCTTCGGACAGGGCGGGTCCGGAGAGCAGTACTTC.

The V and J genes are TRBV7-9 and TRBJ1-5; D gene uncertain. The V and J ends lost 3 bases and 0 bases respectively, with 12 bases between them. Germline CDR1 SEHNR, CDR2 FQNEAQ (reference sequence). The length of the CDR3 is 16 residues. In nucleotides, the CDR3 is TGTGCCAGCAGCTTGGCGGGAGGGAATAGCAATCAGCCCCAGCATTTT. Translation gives CASSLAGGNSNQPQHF. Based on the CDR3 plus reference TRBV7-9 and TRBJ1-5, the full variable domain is DTGVSQNPRHKITKRGQNVTFRCDPISEHNRLYWYRQTLGQGPEFLTYFQNEAQLEKSRLLSDRFSAERPKGSFSTLEIQRTEQGDSAMYLCASSLAGGNSNQPQHFGDGTRLSIL.

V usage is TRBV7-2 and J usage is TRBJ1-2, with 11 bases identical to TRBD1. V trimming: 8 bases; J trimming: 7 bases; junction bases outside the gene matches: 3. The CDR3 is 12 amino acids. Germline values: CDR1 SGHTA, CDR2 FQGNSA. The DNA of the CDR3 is TGTGCCAGCGGACAGGGGGCTGCTGGCTACACCTTC. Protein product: CASGQGAAGYTF.

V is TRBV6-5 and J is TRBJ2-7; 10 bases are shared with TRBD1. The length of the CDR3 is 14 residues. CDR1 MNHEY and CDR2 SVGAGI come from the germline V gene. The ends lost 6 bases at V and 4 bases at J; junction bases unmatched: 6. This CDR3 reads CASRQTGGLYEQYF. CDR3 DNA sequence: TGTGCCAGCAGGCAGACAGGGGGCTTGTACGAGCAGTACTTC.

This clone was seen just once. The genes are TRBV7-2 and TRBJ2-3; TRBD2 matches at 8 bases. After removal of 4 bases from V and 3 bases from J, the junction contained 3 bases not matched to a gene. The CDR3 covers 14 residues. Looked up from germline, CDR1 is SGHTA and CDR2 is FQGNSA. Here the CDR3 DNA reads TGTGCCAGCAGCTCTGGGACTAGAACAGATACGCAGTATTTT. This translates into CASSSGTRTDTQYF.

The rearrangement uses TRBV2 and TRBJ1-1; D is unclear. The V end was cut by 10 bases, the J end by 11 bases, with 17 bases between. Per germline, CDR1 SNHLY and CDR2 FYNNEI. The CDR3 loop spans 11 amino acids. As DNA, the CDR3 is TGTGCCAAATCCGTGACTGTCGGGGCTTTCTTT. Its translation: CAKSVTVGAFF.

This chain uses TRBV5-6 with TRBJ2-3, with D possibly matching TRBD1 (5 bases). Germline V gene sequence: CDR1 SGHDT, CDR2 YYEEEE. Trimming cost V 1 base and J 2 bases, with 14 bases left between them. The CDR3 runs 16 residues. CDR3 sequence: CASSLRGAPNTDTQYF. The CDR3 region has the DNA TGTGCCAGCAGCTTGCGTGGGGCTCCGAACACAGATACGCAGTATTTT.

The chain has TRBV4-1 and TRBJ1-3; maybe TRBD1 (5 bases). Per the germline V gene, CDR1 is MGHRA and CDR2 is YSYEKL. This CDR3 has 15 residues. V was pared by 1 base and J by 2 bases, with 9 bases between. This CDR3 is CASSQAPGTGNTIYF. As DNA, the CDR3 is TGCGCCAGCAGCCAAGCCCCAGGGACTGGAAACACCATATATTTT.

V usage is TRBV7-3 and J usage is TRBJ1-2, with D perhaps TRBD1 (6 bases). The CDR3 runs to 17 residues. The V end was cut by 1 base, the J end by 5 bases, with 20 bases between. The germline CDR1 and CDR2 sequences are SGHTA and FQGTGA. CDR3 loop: CASSLRGVDSLIYGYTF. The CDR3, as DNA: TGTGCCAGCAGCTTAAGGGGAGTGGACAGCCTTATTTATGGCTACACCTTC.

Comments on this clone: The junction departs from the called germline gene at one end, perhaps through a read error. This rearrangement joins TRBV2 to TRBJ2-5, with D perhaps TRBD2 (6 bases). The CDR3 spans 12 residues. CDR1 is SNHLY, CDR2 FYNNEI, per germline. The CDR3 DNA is TGTGCCAGCGTAGAAAGCAGCCGGGAGCCGCACTTC. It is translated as CASVESSREPHF. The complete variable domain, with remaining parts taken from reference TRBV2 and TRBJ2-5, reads EPEVTQTPSHQVTQMGQEVILRCVPISNHLYFYWYRQILGQKVEFLVSFYNNEISEKSEIFDDQFSVERPDGSNFTLKIRSTKLEDSAMYFCASVESSREPHFGPGTRLLVL.

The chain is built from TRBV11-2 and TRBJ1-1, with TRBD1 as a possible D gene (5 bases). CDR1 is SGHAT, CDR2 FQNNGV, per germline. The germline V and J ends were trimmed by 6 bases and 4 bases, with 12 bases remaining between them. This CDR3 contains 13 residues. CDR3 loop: CASRDQGGTEAFF. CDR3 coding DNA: TGTGCCAGCAGGGATCAGGGAGGCACTGAAGCTTTCTTT. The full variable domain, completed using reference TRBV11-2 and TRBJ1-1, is EAGVAQSPRYKIIEKRQSVAFWCNPISGHATLYWYQQILGQGPKLLIQFQNNGVVDDSQLPKDRFSAERLKGVDSTLKIQPAKLEDSAVYLCASRDQGGTEAFFGQGTRLTVV.

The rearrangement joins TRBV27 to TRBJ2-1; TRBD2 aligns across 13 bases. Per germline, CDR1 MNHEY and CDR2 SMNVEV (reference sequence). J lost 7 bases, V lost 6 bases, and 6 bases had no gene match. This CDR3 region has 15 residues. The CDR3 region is CASSRPGLAGNEQFF. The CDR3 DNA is TGTGCCAGCAGCAGACCGGGACTAGCGGGAAATGAGCAGTTCTTC.

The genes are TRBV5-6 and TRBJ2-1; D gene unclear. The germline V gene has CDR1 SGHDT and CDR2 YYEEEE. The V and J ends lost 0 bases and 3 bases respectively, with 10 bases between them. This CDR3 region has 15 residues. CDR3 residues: CASSLEQSNYNEQFF. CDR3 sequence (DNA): TGTGCCAGCAGCTTGGAACAGTCCAACTACAATGAGCAGTTCTTC.